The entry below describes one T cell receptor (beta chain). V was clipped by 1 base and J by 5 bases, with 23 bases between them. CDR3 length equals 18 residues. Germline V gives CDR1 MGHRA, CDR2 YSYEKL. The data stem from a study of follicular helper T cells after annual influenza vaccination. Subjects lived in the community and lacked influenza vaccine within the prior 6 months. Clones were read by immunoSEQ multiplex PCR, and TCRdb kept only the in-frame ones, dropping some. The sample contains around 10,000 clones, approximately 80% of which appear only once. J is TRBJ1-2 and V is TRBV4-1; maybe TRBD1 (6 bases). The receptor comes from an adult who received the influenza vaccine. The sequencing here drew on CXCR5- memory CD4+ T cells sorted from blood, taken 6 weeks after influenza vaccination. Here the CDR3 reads CASSQGPKRTEFLYGYTF. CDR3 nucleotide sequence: TGCGCCAGCAGCCAAGGACCAAAGAGGACAGAATTTTTATATGGCTACACCTTC.